This T cell receptor (beta chain) was observed in a study of post-analysis software for immune sequencing data. Findings and limits, study-wide: In patients, about 5 TRBV segments were more frequent than in controls, with TRBV5-6, TRBV5-1 and TRBV20-1 among them.

Germline V gives CDR1 DFQATT, CDR2 SNEGSKA (reference sequence). The CDR3 is made up of 12 amino acids. The V gene lost 4 bases and the J gene lost 1 base, with 7 bases spanning the gap. In regard to this clonotype: What it recognizes is unknown.

The TCR beta cDNA libraries contained unique molecular identifiers. One entry per CDR3 protein, called by TCRdb with MiXCR from the PCR reads. Of 600,000 to 750,000 distinct CDR3 sequences in the sample, 55% to 60% are singletons; the top ten hold 11%. V and J are TRBV20-1 and TRBJ2-5; D gene uncertain. This TCR derives from a girl aged 2 to 10 with multiple sclerosis. Sequenced: blood. The CDR3 reads CSATLIQETQYF. The CDR3 region has the DNA TGCAGTGCTACCTTGATCCAAGAGACCCAGTACTTC.